This T cell receptor (beta chain) is drawn from a study of identical twins (dated by TCRdb to the mid-2010s). At the level of the whole study: TCR alpha and beta repertoires from monozygotic twins, unrelated adults of various ages and cord blood were deep-sequenced to test whether fetal clonotypes persist. To rule out contamination, replicate twin experiments were performed at different times with different library preparation protocols.

Overall study outcomes, separate from this receptor: Because the same donors could not be followed over many years, the conclusions depended on cross-sectional statistical analysis. Fewer insertions were carried by abundant cord blood beta clonotypes, a similar but weaker trend appeared in young adult naive repertoires, and no such trend appeared in memory repertoires. Recombination models systematically underestimated out-of-frame TCR alpha sharing in monozygotic twins but agreed with sharing between unrelated individuals. Invariant T cells such as MAIT and iNKT could partly confound zero-insertion analyses, though diverse VJ usage argued against this for most clonotypes. In beta out-of-frame sequences, excess twin sharing was weaker, because having fewer shared sequences lowered the signal-to-noise ratio. Compared with coincidental sharing between unrelated individuals, out-of-frame TCR alpha sequences shared between twins had an excess of sequences with low generation probability.

The CDR3 starts with the cysteine, ends with the phenylalanine, and has 17 residues. The kept DNA is CDR3 alone, 51 bases in frame from the first base. V gives up 5 bases and J gives up 4 bases, and the segment between their germline ends measures 21 bases. Sequences LNHDA (CDR1) and SQIVND (CDR2) are obtained from the germline V gene (reference sequence). Library preparation was by 5' RACE. The sequencing machine was an Illumina HiSeq 2000. A universal primer binding site was added through template switching, and the final cDNA carried a unique molecular identifier so that TCR cDNA molecules could be counted accurately. Specific primers in the conserved constant-segment region were used to synthesize first-strand cDNA for TCR alpha and beta chains. To control for contamination, every cDNA library was double barcoded, receiving both a SMART-Mk sample barcode and Illumina barcodes. TruSeq adapter sequences and Illumina sample barcodes were added in two successive PCR steps. Sequencing of the TCR alpha and beta cDNA libraries was done on the Illumina HiSeq platform using custom primers. From the authors' description of their analysis: Raw reads were processed with MiGEC to extract unique molecular identifiers, and MiXCR was used to determine CDR3 positions. For each individual, recombination models were inferred using an EM algorithm with the repgenHMM and IGoR tools. Shared clonotypes were analyzed with the tcR package in R, and sharing was normalized by the product of cloneset sizes. Out-of-frame nonproductive sequences were analyzed to study raw recombination free of thymic and clonal selection effects. The public reads were reanalyzed by TCRdb: fastp trimming at Q25, MiXCR alignment, in-frame beta chains only. Each record represents a unique CDR3 protein, reported with the most common genes and DNA among its rows. The V and J calls shown here were made by TCRdb, not taken from the authors' results. The sample contains roughly 240,000 distinct CDR3 sequences, approximately 7% of them found a single time. 3.6% of the sample is taken by the ten largest.

Every donor in the study was a healthy Caucasian. The twin cohort comprised three pairs of female monozygotic twins, all aged roughly 18 to 29 years. Miltenyi CD45RO+ enrichment and human naive T-cell isolation kits were used to isolate memory (CD45RO+) and naive T cells from PBMC. This clonotype has a handful of counts. It lacks a known antigen. Per-base quality was not reported, and no clone a single base away is much larger than it. The sample also formed part of further work on yellow fever vaccine responses in identical twins. As that second paper reports: According to the authors, in identical twins the way T cells responded to vaccination appeared partly convergent and partly personalized. In identical twins, the study followed T cell clones that responded to the vaccine with precision.

Sequencing input: memory (CD45RO+) T cells sorted from blood. The cell subset or site label of this sample denotes: CD45RO+ enriched T cells. The rearrangement joined TRBV19 to TRBJ1-5, with TRBD1 perhaps the D gene, on 5 matching bases. The receptor's source is a woman under 30 in good health. In nucleotides, the sequence is TGTGCCAGTAGTCCCACCCCGGCGGAGGGGCGGAATCAGCCCCAGCATTTT. Its amino acids are CASSPTPAEGRNQPQHF.